This T cell receptor (beta chain) came from a study of blood T cells in healthy people across ages (dated by TCRdb to 2013 to 2016). Some background on the complete study: In model experiments, template switching captured about one uniquely barcoded TCR beta cDNA molecule for every two T cells. Donors were grouped into four age groups: young (average 16 years), middle-aged (over 35), aged (around 60) and long-lived (over 80). To avoid experimental bias, donors of different ages were distributed randomly across sequencing lanes. The study measured age-related changes in TCR beta repertoire diversity using deep sequencing normalized with unique cDNA molecular identifiers. Two additional independent replicas of 1 million unique cDNA reads from the same blood draw were analyzed for two donors (one aged 18 to 29 and one aged 80 or older).

A remark on this clonotype: Its binding antigen is unknown. No base-level quality is on record; no much larger clone is a single base apart.

Summary of the overall study and its limitations: The long-lived group showed more naive CD4+ T cells, fewer expanded clones and increased TCR diversity than the aged group, suggesting age selection. Because donor CMV infection status was unknown, age-related changes in expanded clonotypes were potentially confounded. Conclusive comparison of naive and antigen-experienced compartments was prevented by the profiling of bulk unsorted PBMCs. Observed TCR beta diversity per million T cells fell roughly linearly with age, and a significant reduction was already apparent by age roughly 40. Observed TCR beta diversity correlated strongly with the percentage of naive T cells measured by flow cytometry. Total diversity estimates from one million sequenced T cells were considered lower bounds and underestimates.

The CDR3 starts with the cysteine, ends with the phenylalanine, and has 15 residues. Only the CDR3 portion is preserved as DNA: 45 bases, with reading frame beginning at the first base. CDR1 MNHEY and CDR2 SMNVEV are derived from the germline V gene (reference sequence). Relative to germline, V is missing 7 bases and J is missing 0 bases, with 5 bases of the junction outside any gene match. Systemically healthy Caucasian individuals from Russia, around 39 in total and aged about 6 to 100 years, were included as donors. Ten milliliters of peripheral blood were drawn from each donor into EDTA-treated Vacutainer tubes. PBMCs were isolated by Ficoll-Paque density-gradient centrifugation, with at least 6 million obtained per sample. Total RNA, at least 6 micrograms per sample, was extracted from PBMCs with Trizol reagent. The percentages of naive CD45RAhigh/CD27high T cells were determined by flow cytometry on a PBMC aliquot from every donor.

Library preparation was by 5' RACE. Instrument on record: Illumina HiSeq 2500. A second PCR of roughly 7 to 11 cycles was performed with a sample-barcoded 5' primer and a J-beta primer mix. Each TCR beta cDNA molecule received a unique molecular identifier from a template-switch 5' adaptor carrying 12 random nucleotides. Each sample yielded at least 2.5 million CDR3-containing paired-end reads. The Mint cDNA synthesis kit, primed by a TRBC-specific oligonucleotide, was used to synthesize first-strand cDNA from all RNA. All cDNA was treated with uracil-DNA glycosylase and then went through a first 18-cycle PCR with the universal primers M1SS and BC2_uni_R. The authors' pipeline ran thus. Normalization of each sample was performed by random selection of 1 million high-quality reads, each carrying a distinct molecular identifier. Reads with shared molecular identifiers were discarded instead of being binned into consensus sequences. MiTCR, run with a Q25 quality threshold and the strictest error-elimination algorithm, handled CDR3 identification, clonotype clustering and error correction. A nonparametric unseen species model with Euler transformation was used to estimate a lower bound on total TCR beta diversity. TCRdb ran its own pipeline on the public reads, namely fastp trimming at Q25 and MiXCR clone calling, and kept in-frame beta chains. Duplicate CDR3 protein sequences are folded into a single record with the most common DNA and genes. These V and J calls originate from TCRdb's pipeline instead of the authors' own analysis. A total of 1.2 million to 1.5 million distinct CDR3 sequences appear in this sample, roughly 64% of them only once. In total, the top ten clones hold 5% to 7% of the sample.

The sequenced material came from blood. This sequence uses TRBV27 and TRBJ2-1; TRBD1 matches 8 bases in the middle. The receptor comes from a man aged 18 to 30 in good health. CDR3 loop: CASNTDRGSYNEQFF. The DNA sequence reads TGTGCCAGCAATACTGACAGGGGCTCCTACAATGAGCAGTTCTTC.